Described below is a single T cell receptor beta chain sequence and its context. Antigen unknown. This record belongs to a study of cytomegalovirus exposure and HLA in healthy donors. Study in general: It was reported in a later analysis that the 90 to 150 validation repertoires used the same platform as the approximately 670 first-cohort repertoires.

Study-wide results and caveats: Reportedly, cytomegalovirus status was diagnosed with high sensitivity and specificity. According to the study, 160 or so TCR beta chains were cytomegalovirus-associated.

Germline CDR1 SGHTA, CDR2 FQGNSA. V dropped 1 base and J dropped 6; count of bases not matched to a gene: 4. The CDR3 totals 15 residues. The method was immunoSEQ multiplex PCR; TCRdb's version includes in-frame clones alone and lacks a portion of them. Of more than 60,000 clones in the sample, around nine tenths are singletons; the top ten hold around 1.7%. The gene calls are TRBV7-2 and TRBJ1-5, with TRBD1 matching over 9 bases. Sequenced material: PBMCs. This clonotype was obtained from a young woman in good health and CMV-seronegative. The DNA of the CDR3 is TGTGCCAGCAGCTTAGAGACAGGGGGACGTCAGCCCCAGCATTTT. Protein product: CASSLETGGRQPQHF.